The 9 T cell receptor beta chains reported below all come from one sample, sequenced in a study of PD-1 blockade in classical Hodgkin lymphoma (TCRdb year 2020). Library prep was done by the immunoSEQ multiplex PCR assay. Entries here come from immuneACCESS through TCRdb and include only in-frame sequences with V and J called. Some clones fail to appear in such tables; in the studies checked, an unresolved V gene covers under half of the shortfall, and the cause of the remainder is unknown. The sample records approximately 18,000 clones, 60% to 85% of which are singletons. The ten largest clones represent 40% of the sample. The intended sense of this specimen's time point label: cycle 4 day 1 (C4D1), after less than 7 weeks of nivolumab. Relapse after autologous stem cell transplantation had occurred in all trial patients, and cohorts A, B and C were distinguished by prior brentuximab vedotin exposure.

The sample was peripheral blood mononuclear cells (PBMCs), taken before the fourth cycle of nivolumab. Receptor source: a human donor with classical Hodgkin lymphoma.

CDR3 amino acids: CASSVSQETQYF. The DNA of the CDR3 is TGTGCCAGCAGTGTATCGCAAGAGACCCAGTACTTC. This rearrangement joins TRBV2 to TRBJ2-5; D is ambiguous. Deletions cut 4 bases from V and 2 bases from J, with 5 bases between. CDR1 is SNHLY, CDR2 FYNNEI, per germline. The CDR3 totals 12 residues.

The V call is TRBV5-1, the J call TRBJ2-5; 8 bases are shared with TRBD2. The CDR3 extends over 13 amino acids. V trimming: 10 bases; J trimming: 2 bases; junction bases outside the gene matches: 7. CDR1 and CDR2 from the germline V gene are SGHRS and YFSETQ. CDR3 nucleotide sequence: TGCGCCGGACGGGAGGGAGATCAAGAGACCCAGTACTTC. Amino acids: CAGREGDQETQYF.

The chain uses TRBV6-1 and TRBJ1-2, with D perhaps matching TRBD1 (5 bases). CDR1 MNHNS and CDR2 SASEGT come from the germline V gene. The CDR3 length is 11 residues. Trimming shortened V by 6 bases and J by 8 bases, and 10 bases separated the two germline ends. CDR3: CASRDNGGYTF. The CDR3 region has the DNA TGTGCCAGCAGGGACAACGGAGGCTACACCTTC.

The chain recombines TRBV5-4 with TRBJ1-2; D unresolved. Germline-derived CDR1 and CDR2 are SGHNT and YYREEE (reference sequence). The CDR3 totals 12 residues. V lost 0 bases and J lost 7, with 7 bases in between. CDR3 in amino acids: CASSLVGGGYTF. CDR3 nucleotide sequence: TGTGCCAGCAGCTTGGTGGGTGGTGGCTACACCTTC. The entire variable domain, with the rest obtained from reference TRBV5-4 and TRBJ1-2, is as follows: ETGVTQSPTHLIKTRGQQVTLRCSSQSGHNTVSWYQQALGQGPQFIFQYYREEENGRGNFPPRFSGLQFPNYSSELNVNALELDDSALYLCASSLVGGGYTFGSGTRLTVV.

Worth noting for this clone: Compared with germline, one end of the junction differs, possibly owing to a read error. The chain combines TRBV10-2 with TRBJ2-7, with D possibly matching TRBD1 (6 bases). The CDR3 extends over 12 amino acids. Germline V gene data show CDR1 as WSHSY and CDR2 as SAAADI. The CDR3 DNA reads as TGCGCCAGCAGTGAGTCCCAGGGGTCAACCATCTTC. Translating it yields CASSESQGSTIF.

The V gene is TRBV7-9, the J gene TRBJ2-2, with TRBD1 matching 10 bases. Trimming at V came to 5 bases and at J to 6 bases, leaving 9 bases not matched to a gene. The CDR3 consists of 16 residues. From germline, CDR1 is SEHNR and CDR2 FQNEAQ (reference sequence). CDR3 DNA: TGTGCCAGCAGCCCACACCGGGACAGGGGATCCGGGGAGCTGTTTTTT. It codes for CASSPHRDRGSGELFF.

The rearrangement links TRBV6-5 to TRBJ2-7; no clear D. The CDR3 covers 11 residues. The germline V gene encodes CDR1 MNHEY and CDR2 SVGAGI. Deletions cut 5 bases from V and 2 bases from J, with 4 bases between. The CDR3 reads CASSTPYEQYF. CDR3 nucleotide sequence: TGTGCCAGCAGTACCCCCTACGAGCAGTACTTC.

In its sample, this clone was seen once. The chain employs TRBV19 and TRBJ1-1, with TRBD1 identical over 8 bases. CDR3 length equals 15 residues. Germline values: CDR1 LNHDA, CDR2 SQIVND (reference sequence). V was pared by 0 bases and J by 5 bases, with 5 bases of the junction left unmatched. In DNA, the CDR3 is TGTGCCAGTAGTATAGAGGGACAGGTGGTAACTGAAGCTTTCTTT. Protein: CASSIEGQVVTEAFF.

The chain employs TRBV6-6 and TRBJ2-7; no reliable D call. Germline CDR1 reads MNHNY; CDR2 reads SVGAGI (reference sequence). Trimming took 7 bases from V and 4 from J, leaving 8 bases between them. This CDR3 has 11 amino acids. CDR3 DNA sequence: TGTGCCAGCAATCTAGGGTACGAGCAGTACTTC. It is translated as CASNLGYEQYF.